Shown below are 30 T cell receptor beta chains from a single sample sequenced in a study of post-analysis software for immune sequencing data. Study-wide results and caveats: Patients used about five TRBV segments, including TRBV5-6, TRBV5-1 and TRBV20-1, more often than controls.

Sequencing libraries made from TCR beta cDNA carried unique molecular identifiers. TCRdb re-called the PCR reads with MiXCR, one entry per CDR3 protein. This sample carries 750,000 to 950,000 distinct CDR3 sequences, about 50% of them seen once, and the ten largest clones take around 4.5%. What these receptors recognize is not known. Sequenced: blood. The receptors stem from a girl aged 10 to 17 with multiple sclerosis.

This clonotype was counted only a few times. This sequence joins TRBV12-3 or TRBV12-4 and TRBJ2-7, with D perhaps given as TRBD1 or TRBD2 (5 bases each). The CDR3 loop spans 14 amino acids. V lost 6 bases and J 2 bases, leaving 14 bases between the germline ends. The CDR3 bases are TGTGCCAGCAGCCGCCGGGACCTCACCTACGAGCAGTACTTC. Protein product: CASSRRDLTYEQYF.

The CDR3, as DNA: TGCGCCAGCAGCCAAGATTATCGGGACAGGGGCGACTACGAGCAGTACTTC. Translating gives CASSQDYRDRGDYEQYF. This chain links TRBV4-1 with TRBJ2-7; 10 bases match TRBD1. The CDR3 totals 17 residues. Germline V gives CDR1 MGHRA, CDR2 YSYEKL. V was pared by 0 bases and J by 3 bases, with 8 bases of the junction left unmatched.

This sequence joins TRBV5-1 and TRBJ1-2; 7 bases fit TRBD1. CDR1 and CDR2 from the germline V gene are SGHRS and YFSETQ. The V gene end was trimmed by 4 bases and the J gene end by 7 bases; junction bases not matched to a gene: 7. The CDR3 runs to 13 residues. Written as DNA, the CDR3 is TGCGCCAGCAGCCTCGGGACAGCCGGTGGCTACACCTTC. Protein sequence: CASSLGTAGGYTF.

The CDR3 DNA sequence: TGCAGTGCGACAGGGGAGTCCTACGAGCAGTACTTC. It codes for CSATGESYEQYF. This chain links TRBV20-1 with TRBJ2-7; 8 nucleotides match TRBD1. Trimming took 6 bases from V and 1 from J; bases not matched to a gene: 2. Germline assignment: CDR1 DFQATT and CDR2 SNEGSKA (reference sequence). The CDR3 sequence is 12 residues long.

The chain links TRBV5-1 to TRBJ2-3; the D gene could be TRBD1 or TRBD2 (5 bases each). V shed 0 bases and J shed 5 bases, with 10 bases lying between them. In germline, CDR1 is SGHRS, CDR2 YFSETQ. This CDR3 region has 14 residues. CDR3 sequence: CASSLALGGDTQYF. The CDR3 DNA reads as TGCGCCAGCAGCTTGGCGCTTGGGGGAGATACGCAGTATTTT.

The chain couples TRBV12-3 or TRBV12-4 to TRBJ2-4; D ambiguous. The J call may be wrong; the DNA end is better matched by TRBJ2-7. The CDR3 runs to 14 residues. The chain's CDR3 is CASQGQIGSYEQYF. The CDR3 nucleotides read TGTGCCAGCCAAGGTCAAATAGGTTCATACGAGCAGTACTTC.

In nucleotides, the CDR3 is TGCGCCAGCAGCGGCGGACGGACTAGCGGGAGTTACAATGAGCAGTTCTTC. This gives the protein CASSGGRTSGSYNEQFF. The V and J genes are TRBV5-1 and TRBJ2-1; 13 bases line up with TRBD2. The CDR3 totals 17 residues. Germline CDR1 SGHRS, CDR2 YFSETQ. V shed 4 bases, J shed 4 bases, and the junction held 8 bases outside the gene matches.

This rearrangement joins TRBV18 to TRBJ2-1; 8 positions agree with TRBD2. CDR3 length: 15 residues. CDR1 is KGHSH and CDR2 is LQKENI in the germline V gene. V lost 5 bases, J lost 7 bases, and 10 bases stayed unmatched. The CDR3 loop reads CASSKTPGLENEQFF. The CDR3 coding sequence is TGTGCCAGCTCAAAAACTCCGGGACTAGAAAATGAGCAGTTCTTC.

The gene calls are TRBV4-2 and TRBJ2-1; D is unresolved. V lost 0 bases to trimming and J lost 0 bases, with 6 bases between them. The length of the CDR3 is 15 residues. Per the germline V gene, CDR1 is LGHNA and CDR2 is YNFKEQ. CDR3 in DNA: TGTGCCAGCAGCCAAGATTGCAGCTCCTACAATGAGCAGTTCTTC. Protein sequence: CASSQDCSSYNEQFF.

This clonotype was counted only a few times. The chain recombines TRBV20-1 with TRBJ2-7, with 9 bases that match TRBD2. The J segment lost 2 bases and the V segment lost 4 bases, leaving 12 bases of the junction unmatched. Germline V CDR1 and CDR2: DFQATT, SNEGSKA (reference sequence). The CDR3 totals 16 residues. CDR3 nucleotide sequence: TGCAGTGCTATGCCCCCTACTAGCGGGTTCCCCTACGAGCAGTACTTC. Translating it yields CSAMPPTSGFPYEQYF.

This clonotype was counted between two and nine times. This chain uses TRBV5-1 with TRBJ2-7; D might be TRBD1 or TRBD2, each matching 5 bases. CDR3 size: 14 residues. V lost 4 bases to trimming and J lost 5 bases, with 16 bases between them. Germline V gene lookup returns CDR1 SGHRS and CDR2 YFSETQ. CDR3 sequence: CASSTGTARHEQYF. CDR3 bases: TGCGCCAGCAGCACCGGGACGGCTCGACACGAGCAGTACTTC.

The chain employs TRBV7-6 and TRBJ2-6; D is uncertain. The V end was cut by 5 bases, the J end by 0 bases, with 14 bases between. This CDR3 region has 17 residues. Germline V gene data show CDR1 as SGHVS and CDR2 as FNYEAQ. CDR3 in amino acids: CASSPRGPASGANVLTF. The CDR3, as DNA: TGTGCCAGCAGCCCTAGAGGACCTGCCTCTGGGGCCAACGTCCTGACTTTC.

This clonotype was recorded a few times. The chain couples TRBV27 to TRBJ2-7; 8 nucleotides align to TRBD1. Germline CDR1 reads MNHEY; CDR2 reads SMNVEV (reference sequence). The CDR3 is 14 residues long. The V segment lost 2 bases and the J segment 5 bases; nucleotides outside the gene matches: 5. In nucleotides, the CDR3 is TGTGCCAGCAGTTTAAAGTCAGGGGGCCACGAGCAGTACTTC. It translates to CASSLKSGGHEQYF.

The chain combines TRBV20-1 with TRBJ1-2; D gene uncertain. There are 12 residues in the CDR3. Per germline, CDR1 DFQATT and CDR2 SNEGSKA (reference sequence). V lost 7 bases to trimming and J lost 8 bases, with 17 bases between them. CDR3 DNA: TGCAGTGGAGGCGGCCCCCGCGGAGGCTACACCTTC. Protein: CSGGGPRGGYTF.

CDR3 amino acids: CASSLALSGSYNEQFF. CDR3 nucleotides: TGTGCCAGCAGCTTAGCTCTGTCAGGGTCGTACAATGAGCAGTTCTTC. V is TRBV7-8 and J is TRBJ2-1, with a tentative D call TRBD1 (5 bases). The CDR3 has 16 amino acids. Trimming stripped 0 bases from V and 4 bases from J, with 13 bases between. CDR1 and CDR2 from the germline V gene are SGHVS and FQNEAQ.

The chain uses TRBV29-1 and TRBJ2-1, with D possibly matching TRBD2 (5 bases). V dropped 6 bases and J dropped 6 bases, with 15 bases sitting between them. This CDR3 is built from 13 residues. From germline, CDR1 is SQVTM and CDR2 ANQGSEA. The CDR3 region has the DNA TGCAGCGTCGCAATCGGACTCTCCAATGAGCAGTTCTTC. Its protein product is CSVAIGLSNEQFF.

V gene TRBV9 combines with J gene TRBJ2-7, with D possibly matching TRBD2 (6 bases). Germline CDR1 and CDR2: SGDLS and YYNGEE. The CDR3 is 14 residues long. V lost 1 base to trimming and J lost 3 bases, with 11 bases between them. The CDR3 DNA reads as TGTGCCAGCAGCGTATCGGCGGGGTTCTACGAGCAGTACTTC. Encoded protein: CASSVSAGFYEQYF.

This clonotype has more than one count but fewer than ten. V is TRBV29-1 and J is TRBJ2-5; TRBD1 aligns across 10 bases. V shed 5 bases, J shed 5 bases, and the junction held 14 bases outside the gene matches. The CDR3 contains 16 residues. Germline lookup yields CDR1 SQVTM and CDR2 ANQGSEA. In DNA, the CDR3 is TGCAGCGTTCGTCCCCGACAGGGGGCGGCACGGGAGACCCAGTACTTC. It codes for CSVRPRQGAARETQYF.

V and J are TRBV7-9 and TRBJ2-3, with D tentatively TRBD1 (6 bases). V lost 1 base and J lost 5, with 16 bases in between. CDR1 SEHNR and CDR2 FQNEAQ come from the germline V gene (reference sequence). This CDR3 is built from 16 residues. Here the CDR3 reads CASSLGAGDHRDTQYF. CDR3 coding DNA: TGTGCCAGCAGCTTAGGGGCAGGGGATCACCGAGATACGCAGTATTTT. The full variable domain, with the rest looked up from reference TRBV7-9 and TRBJ2-3, is DTGVSQNPRHKITKRGQNVTFRCDPISEHNRLYWYRQTLGQGPEFLTYFQNEAQLEKSRLLSDRFSAERPKGSFSTLEIQRTEQGDSAMYLCASSLGAGDHRDTQYFGPGTRLTVL.

This clonotype has more than one count but fewer than ten. This rearrangement joins TRBV10-3 to TRBJ2-4; 9 positions match TRBD1. The CDR3 spans 15 residues. CDR1 is ENHRY, CDR2 SYGVKD, per germline. With V trimmed by 3 bases and J by 4 bases, 4 bases remained unmatched. The CDR3, as DNA: TGTGCCATCAGTGATTCTGGGACAGGGAAAAACATTCAGTACTTC. Translating it yields CAISDSGTGKNIQYF.

The chain links TRBV29-1 to TRBJ2-6; 9 bases are shared with TRBD1. This CDR3 has 16 amino acids. Trimming cost V 4 bases and J 1 base; bases outside gene matches: 5. The germline CDR1 and CDR2 sequences are SQVTM and ANQGSEA. In nucleotides, the CDR3 is TGCAGCGTTGCCGGGACAGGGAATTCTGGGGCCAACGTCCTGACTTTC. Translating gives CSVAGTGNSGANVLTF.

The rearrangement links TRBV5-5 to TRBJ2-1, with 10 bases identical to TRBD2. The length of the CDR3 is 15 residues. Germline V lookup: CDR1 SGHKS, CDR2 YYEKEE (reference sequence). J gave up 3 bases and V 1 base, and 1 base lay outside the gene matches. The CDR3 coding sequence is TGTGCCAGCAGCTTGCCTAGCGGGAGCTACAATGAGCAGTTCTTC. Translated: CASSLPSGSYNEQFF.

V is TRBV5-1 and J is TRBJ2-5; the D call may be TRBD1 or TRBD2 (5 bases each). Trimming removed 0 bases at V and 0 bases at J, with 15 bases between. Germline CDR1 SGHRS, CDR2 YFSETQ. The CDR3 totals 17 residues. CDR3 coding DNA: TGCGCCAGCAGCTTGGATGCGTTCGGGGCGTACCAAGAGACCCAGTACTTC. Translating gives CASSLDAFGAYQETQYF.

CDR3 amino acids: CASSLRAGDPAWGQETQYF. The CDR3 bases are TGTGCCAGCAGCTTAAGAGCGGGGGACCCAGCCTGGGGCCAAGAGACCCAGTACTTC. V is TRBV4-2 and J is TRBJ2-5; 8 nucleotides agree with TRBD2. CDR3 length: 19 amino acids. Trimming removed 5 bases from V and 1 base from J; junction bases left unmatched: 18. CDR1 is LGHNA and CDR2 is YNFKEQ in the germline V gene.

The rearrangement links TRBV24-1 to TRBJ2-7; TRBD2 might be the D (5 bases). The J call may be faulty, since TRBJ2-5 better matches the DNA end. The CDR3 consists of 14 residues. CDR1 and CDR2 (germline): KGHDR, SFDVKD. The chain's CDR3 is CATSGPGSRETQYF. As DNA, the CDR3 is TGTGCCACCAGTGGGCCGGGAAGCAGGGAGACCCAGTACTTC.

J is TRBJ2-5 and V is TRBV2; 9 positions agree with TRBD1. Trimming cost V 6 bases and J 4 bases; bases outside gene matches: 3. Germline-derived CDR1 and CDR2 are SNHLY and FYNNEI. The CDR3 extends over 13 amino acids. In DNA, the CDR3 is TGTGCCAGCAGCGGGACAGGGATAGAGACCCAGTACTTC. Amino acids: CASSGTGIETQYF.

Only a few counts were recorded for this clonotype. V gene TRBV11-2 combines with J gene TRBJ2-5; D unresolved. The V gene lost 5 bases and the J gene lost 7 bases, with 17 bases spanning the gap. This CDR3 has 14 amino acids. Germline V CDR1 and CDR2: SGHAT, FQNNGV. CDR3 coding DNA: TGTGCCAGCAGCCCACGGCTTACAGAGGCGACCCAGTACTTC. It translates to CASSPRLTEATQYF.

V gene TRBV5-1 combines with J gene TRBJ2-1; TRBD2 aligns across 7 bases. Germline assignment: CDR1 SGHRS and CDR2 YFSETQ. The CDR3 is 19 amino acids. The junction had 22 bases not matched to a gene; V was cut back by 4 bases and J by 6 bases. The CDR3: CASSARQRGEGFKGNEQFF. The DNA of the CDR3 is TGCGCCAGCAGCGCCAGACAGAGAGGGGAGGGGTTTAAGGGCAATGAGCAGTTCTTC.

This clonotype showed up just a few times. This chain links TRBV7-3 with TRBJ2-1; 13 nucleotides match TRBD2. This CDR3 is 16 amino acids long. Germline-derived CDR1 and CDR2 are SGHTA and FQGTGA. V lost 3 bases to trimming and J lost 10 bases; unmatched junction nucleotides: 9. In DNA, the CDR3 is TGTGCCAGCAGCTTTGAGGGGACTAGCGGGGTCAGAGAGCAGTTCTTC. Translated: CASSFEGTSGVREQFF. The entire variable domain, with the rest obtained from reference TRBV7-3 and TRBJ2-1, is as follows: GAGVSQTPSNKVTEKGKYVELRCDPISGHTALYWYRQSLGQGPEFLIYFQGTGAADDSGLPNDRFFAVRPEGSVSTLKIQRTERGDSAVYLCASSFEGTSGVREQFFGPGTRLTVL.

V and J are TRBV29-1 and TRBJ2-4; no clear D gene. The J call is uncertain, as TRBJ2-7 better fits the DNA end. CDR3 size: 14 residues. CDR1 is SQVTM and CDR2 is ANQGSEA in the germline V gene. In DNA, the CDR3 is TGCAGCGTTGAATTCGGCTATAGGAGCTACGAGCAGTACTTC. Its translation is CSVEFGYRSYEQYF.